This T cell receptor (beta chain) is from a study of cytomegalovirus exposure and HLA in healthy donors. Germline V gives CDR1 MNHEY, CDR2 SVGAGI. The ends were cut back, 10 bases at V and 4 bases at J, with 14 bases in the middle. The CDR3 is made up of 13 amino acids. The PCR was carried out with 60 Vbeta primers and 13 Jbeta primers. Sequenced by immunoSEQ multiplex PCR; TCRdb stores in-frame clones only, minus some. The sample holds fewer than 120,000 clones, roughly 78% seen once. The sample holds one count of this clone. This receptor was taken from a woman aged 25 to 45 in good health and CMV-seronegative. Material for sequencing was PBMCs. This chain connects TRBV6-5 to TRBJ1-3; D not resolved. CDR3 region: CATYRSGGNTIYF. Here the CDR3 DNA reads TGTGCCACCTACCGGAGTGGAGGAAACACCATATATTTT.